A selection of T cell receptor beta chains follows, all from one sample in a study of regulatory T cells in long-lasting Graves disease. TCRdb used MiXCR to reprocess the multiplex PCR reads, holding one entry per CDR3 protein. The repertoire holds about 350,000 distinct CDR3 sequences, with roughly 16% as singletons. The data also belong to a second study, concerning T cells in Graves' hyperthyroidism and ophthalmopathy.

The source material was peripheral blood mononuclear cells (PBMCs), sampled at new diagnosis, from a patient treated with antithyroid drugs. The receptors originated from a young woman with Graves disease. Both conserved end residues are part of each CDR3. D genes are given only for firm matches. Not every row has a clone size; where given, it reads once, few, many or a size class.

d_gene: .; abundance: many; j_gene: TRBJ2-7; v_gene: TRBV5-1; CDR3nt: TGCGCCAGCAGCCCCCGCGGGGACGAGCAGTACTTC; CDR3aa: CASSPRGDEQYF
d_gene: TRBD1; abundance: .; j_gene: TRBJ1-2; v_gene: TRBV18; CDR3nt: TGTGCCAGCTCAGCTATGAACAGGGGGCACGATGGCTACACCTTC; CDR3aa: CASSAMNRGHDGYTF
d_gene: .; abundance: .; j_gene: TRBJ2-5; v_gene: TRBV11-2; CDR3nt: TGTGCCAGCAGCTCGGGACAAGTTCAGGCGACCCAGTACTTC; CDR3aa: CASSSGQVQATQYF
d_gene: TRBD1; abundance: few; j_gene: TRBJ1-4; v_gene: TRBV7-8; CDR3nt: TGTGCCAGCAGCCCCCTGACAGGGTCCCACGAAAAACTGTTTTTT; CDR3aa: CASSPLTGSHEKLFF
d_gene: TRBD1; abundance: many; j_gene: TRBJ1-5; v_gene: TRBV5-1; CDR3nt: TGCGCCAGCAGCTTGGGTACAGGGGACAGCAATCAGCCCCAGCATTTT; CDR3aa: CASSLGTGDSNQPQHF
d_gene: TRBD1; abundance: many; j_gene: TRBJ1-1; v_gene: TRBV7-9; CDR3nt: TGTGCCAGCAGCCTCACAGGGGAAGGCACTGAAGCTTTCTTT; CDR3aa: CASSLTGEGTEAFF
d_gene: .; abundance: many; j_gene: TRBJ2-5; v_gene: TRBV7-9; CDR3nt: TGTGCCACCTTCGCGGTGAGGGGTCACCAAGAGACCCAGTACTTC; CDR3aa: CATFAVRGHQETQYF
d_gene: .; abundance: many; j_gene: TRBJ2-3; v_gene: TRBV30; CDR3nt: TGTGCCTGGAGTGCGGGCTTGGGCACAGATACGCAGTATTTT; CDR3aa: CAWSAGLGTDTQYF
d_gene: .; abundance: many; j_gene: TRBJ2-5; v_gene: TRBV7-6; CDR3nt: TGTGCCAGCAGCTTGGGCGGGGTCGACTTCCAAGAGACCCAGTACTTC; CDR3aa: CASSLGGVDFQETQYF
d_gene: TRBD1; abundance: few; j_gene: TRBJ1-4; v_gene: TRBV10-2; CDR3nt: TGCGCCAGCAGCCCATCGTTGACAGGGCAAATTGAAAAACTGTTTTTT; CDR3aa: CASSPSLTGQIEKLFF
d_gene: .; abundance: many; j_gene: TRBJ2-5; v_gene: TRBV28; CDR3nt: TGTGCCAGCAGTTTATGGGGGTGGGGGGCAGCGAAAGAGACCCAGTACTTC; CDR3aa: CASSLWGWGAAKETQYF
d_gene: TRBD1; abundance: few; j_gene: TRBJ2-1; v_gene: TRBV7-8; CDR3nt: TGTGCCAGCAGCTTTCGGACAGGGGCCAACTCCTACAATGAGCAGTTCTTC; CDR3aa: CASSFRTGANSYNEQFF
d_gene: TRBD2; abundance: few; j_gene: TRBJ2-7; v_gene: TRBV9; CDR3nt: TGTGCCAGCAGCGTAGGACTAGCGGGAAGATCCGAGCAGTACTTC; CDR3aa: CASSVGLAGRSEQYF
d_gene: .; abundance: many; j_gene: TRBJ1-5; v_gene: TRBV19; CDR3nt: TGTGCCAGTAGTTCACAGGGATGGGGCAATCAGCCCCAGCATTTT; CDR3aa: CASSSQGWGNQPQHF
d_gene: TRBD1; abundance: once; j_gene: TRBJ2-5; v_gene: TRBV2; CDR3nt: TGTGCCAGCAGTTTGTCCGGGACAGGGGGCGGCGGTTTTCAAGAGACCCAGTACTTC; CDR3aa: CASSLSGTGGGGFQETQYF
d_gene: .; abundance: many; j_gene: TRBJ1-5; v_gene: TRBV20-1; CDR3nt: TGCAGTGTCGGATGGGGTCCTAGCAATCAGCCCCAGCATTTT; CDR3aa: CSVGWGPSNQPQHF
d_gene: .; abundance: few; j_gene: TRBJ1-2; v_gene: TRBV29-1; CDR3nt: TGCAGCGTTGAAGATCGAATAGATGGCTACACCTTC; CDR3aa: CSVEDRIDGYTF